The entry below describes one T cell receptor (beta chain). The antigen remains unidentified. At one end the junction does not follow the germline gene, possibly because of a read error. The data were taken from a study of cytomegalovirus exposure and HLA in healthy donors. General study findings and limits: The study listed about 150 cytomegalovirus-associated TCR beta chains.

Primers for the PCR totalled 60 Vbeta and 13 Jbeta. Only in-frame clones appear in the TCRdb table, and some are missing; sequencing was by immunoSEQ multiplex PCR. This sample yields some 170,000 clones, of which 80% to 90% are seen a single time; about 12% belongs to the top ten. CDR3 length equals 14 residues. Germline CDR1 and CDR2: SEHNR and FQNEAQ (reference sequence). This receptor was taken from a woman between 45 and 60 years old in good health and CMV-seronegative. The sequencing input was PBMCs. V usage is TRBV7-9 and J usage is TRBJ1-1; 10 positions match TRBD1. CDR3 sequence (DNA): TGTTCCAGCAGCTCGACAGGGGGCAGGACTGAAGCTTTCTTT. It translates to CSSSSTGGRTEAFF.